The present TCR beta chain was sequenced within a study of cytomegalovirus exposure and HLA in healthy donors. The study sampled nominally healthy donors, though unrecorded immune exposures were likely. The V end was cut by 2 bases, the J end by 5 bases, with 14 bases between. Germline V gives CDR1 SGHTS, CDR2 YDEGEE. The CDR3 is made up of 15 amino acids. Amplification used 60 Vbeta primers and 13 Jbeta primers. Produced via immunoSEQ multiplex PCR; TCRdb's table is partial and in-frame only. Of about 150,000 clones in the sample, 65% to 75% were seen once. The receptor's source is a man aged 25-40 years in good health and CMV-seronegative. The chain uses TRBV5-8 and TRBJ2-1; TRBD2 is a possible D gene (6 bases). Sequences were obtained from PBMCs. The CDR3 DNA reads as TGTGCCAGCAGCTTAGGCGGGGCAGTCCACAATGAGCAGTTCTTC. Translated, it gives CASSLGGAVHNEQFF. The full variable domain, rest sourced from reference TRBV5-8 and TRBJ2-1, is EAGVTQSPTHLIKTRGQQATLRCSPISGHTSVYWYQQALGLGLQFLLWYDEGEERNRGNFPPRFSGRQFPNYSSELNVNALELEDSALYLCASSLGGAVHNEQFFGPGTRLTVL.